This T cell receptor beta chain is from a study of T cell repertoires in cytomegalovirus infection. In the study overall: The public TCR beta signatures pointed to both CMV infection and matching HLA type.

Remarks on this clonotype: What it binds is unknown.

Overall study results and limits: Predominance within the ex vivo response was attributable to HLA-C-restricted CMV-specific TCR beta clonotypes.

The CDR3 has 16 amino acids. J gave up 5 bases and V 1 base, and 8 bases lay outside the gene matches. The germline gives CDR1 MGHRA, CDR2 YSYEKL. TCRdb reprocessed the reads via MiXCR and lists one record per CDR3 protein. The repertoire holds 250,000 to 300,000 distinct CDR3 sequences, with 15% to 20% as singletons. This TCR came from a human donor in good health (CMV status not recorded). Some clones in this sample may be carry-over from other donors' samples. The source material was CD8+ T cells from PBMCs. The chain combines TRBV4-1 with TRBJ2-1; 7 bases are a match to TRBD1. The CDR3 is CASSQVDRADDNEQFF. CDR3 coding DNA: TGCGCCAGCAGCCAAGTCGACAGGGCCGACGACAATGAGCAGTTCTTC.